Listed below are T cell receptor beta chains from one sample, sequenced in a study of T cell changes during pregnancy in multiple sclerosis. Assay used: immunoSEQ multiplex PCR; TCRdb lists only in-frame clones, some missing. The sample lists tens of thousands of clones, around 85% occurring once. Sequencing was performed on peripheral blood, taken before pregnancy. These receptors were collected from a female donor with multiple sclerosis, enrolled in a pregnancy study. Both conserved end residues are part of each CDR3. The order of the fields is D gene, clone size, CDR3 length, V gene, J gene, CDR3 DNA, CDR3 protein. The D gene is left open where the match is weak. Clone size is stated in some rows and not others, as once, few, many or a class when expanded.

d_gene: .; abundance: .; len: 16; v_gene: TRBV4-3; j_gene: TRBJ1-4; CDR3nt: TGCGCCAGCAGCCGCCTCGAGGGTACGGCTAATGAAAAACTGTTTTTT; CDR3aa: CASSRLEGTANEKLFF
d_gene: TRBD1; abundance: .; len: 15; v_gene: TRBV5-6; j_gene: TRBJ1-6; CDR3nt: TGTGCCAGCAGCTTGGGGGACAGGGGGCATTCACCCCTCCACTTT; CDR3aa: CASSLGDRGHSPLHF
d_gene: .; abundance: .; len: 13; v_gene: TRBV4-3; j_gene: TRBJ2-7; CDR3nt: TGCGCCAGCAGCCAAGGACAGGAAGGTGGCCAGTACTTC; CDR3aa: CASSQGQEGGQYF
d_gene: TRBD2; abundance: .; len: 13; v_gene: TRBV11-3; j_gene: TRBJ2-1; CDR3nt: TGTGCCAGCAGCTCCTATAGCGGGATGGAGCAGTTCTTC; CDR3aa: CASSSYSGMEQFF
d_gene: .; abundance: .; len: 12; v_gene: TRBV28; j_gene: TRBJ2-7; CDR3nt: TGTGCCAGCAGTTTATTGCAGGGGGAGCAGTACTTC; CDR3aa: CASSLLQGEQYF
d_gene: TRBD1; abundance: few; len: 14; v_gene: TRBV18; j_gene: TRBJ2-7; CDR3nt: TGTGCCAGCTCAGCGACAGGGAGTTCCTACGAGCAGTACTTC; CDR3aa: CASSATGSSYEQYF
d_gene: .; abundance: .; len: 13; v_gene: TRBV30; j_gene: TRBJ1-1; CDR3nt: TGTGCCTGGAGTCGGAGGGCCGGTCGGGGAACTTTCTTT; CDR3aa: CAWSRRAGRGTFF
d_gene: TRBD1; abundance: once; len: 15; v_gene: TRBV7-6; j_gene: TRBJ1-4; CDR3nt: TGTGCCAGCAGCTTAGGGGACAGGGGACGCGAAAAACTGTTTTTT; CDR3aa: CASSLGDRGREKLFF
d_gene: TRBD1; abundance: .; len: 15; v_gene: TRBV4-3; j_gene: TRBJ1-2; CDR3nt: TGCGCCAGCAGCCAAGACCCCGGGACAGCTGTATTTTATGTTTTC; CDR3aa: CASSQDPGTAVFYVF
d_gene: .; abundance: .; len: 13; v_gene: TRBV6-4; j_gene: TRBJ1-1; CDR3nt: TGTGCCAGCAGTGCCGTAGCCTACACTGAAGCTTTCTTT; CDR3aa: CASSAVAYTEAFF
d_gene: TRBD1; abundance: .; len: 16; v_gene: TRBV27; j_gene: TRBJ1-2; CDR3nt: TGTGCCAGCAGTCCACAGGGGGGGCCGATCGCCGACGGCTACACCTTC; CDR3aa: CASSPQGGPIADGYTF
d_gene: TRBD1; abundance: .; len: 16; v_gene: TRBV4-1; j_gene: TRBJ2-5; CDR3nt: TGCGCCAGCAGCACCCCCGGGACAGCAAATCAAGAGACCCAGTACTTC; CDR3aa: CASSTPGTANQETQYF
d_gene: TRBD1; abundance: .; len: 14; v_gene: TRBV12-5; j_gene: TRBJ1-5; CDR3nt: TGTGCTAGTGGGGAGGGACAGAGCAATCAGCCCCAGCATTTT; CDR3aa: CASGEGQSNQPQHF
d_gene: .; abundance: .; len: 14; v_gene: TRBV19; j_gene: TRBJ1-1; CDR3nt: TGTGCCAGTAACAATGGGGCCGGACCCGGGGGAGCTTTCTTT; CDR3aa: CASNNGAGPGGAFF
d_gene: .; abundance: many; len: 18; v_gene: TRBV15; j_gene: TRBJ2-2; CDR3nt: TGTGCCACCAGCATAGGCCAGGGTTTCAGGGCGGACACCGGGGAGCTGTTTTTT; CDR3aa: CATSIGQGFRADTGELFF
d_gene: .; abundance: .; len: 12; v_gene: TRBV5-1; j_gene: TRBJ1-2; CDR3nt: TGCGCCAGCAGCTTGGAACAGAATGGCTACACCTTC; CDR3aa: CASSLEQNGYTF
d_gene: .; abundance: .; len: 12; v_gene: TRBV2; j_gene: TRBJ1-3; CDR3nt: TGTGCCAGCAGTGAAGAGGCGGCCACCATATATTTT; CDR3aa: CASSEEAATIYF
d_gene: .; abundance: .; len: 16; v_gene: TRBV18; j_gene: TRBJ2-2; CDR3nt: TGTGCCAGCTCACCCCCAAATGGCAGGTCCGCAGGGGAGCTGTTTTTT; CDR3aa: CASSPPNGRSAGELFF
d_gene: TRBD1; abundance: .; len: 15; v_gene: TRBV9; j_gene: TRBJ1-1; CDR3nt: TGTGCCAGCACCCTCGACAGGGTCCCGAACACTGAAGCTTTCTTT; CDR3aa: CASTLDRVPNTEAFF
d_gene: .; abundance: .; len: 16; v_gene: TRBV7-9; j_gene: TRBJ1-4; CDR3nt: TGTGCCAGCAGCTTAGCTCTGGGACAACTTAATGAAAAACTGTTTTTT; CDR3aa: CASSLALGQLNEKLFF
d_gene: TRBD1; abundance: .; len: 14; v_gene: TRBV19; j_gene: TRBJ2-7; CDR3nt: TGTGCCAGTAGTAGCGAACAGGGGGCGTACGAGCAGTACTTC; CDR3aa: CASSSEQGAYEQYF
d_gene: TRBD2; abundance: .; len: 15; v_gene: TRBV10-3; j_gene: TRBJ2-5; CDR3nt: TGTGCCATCAGTGAATGGACTAGCGGGCAAGAGACCCAGTACTTC; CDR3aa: CAISEWTSGQETQYF
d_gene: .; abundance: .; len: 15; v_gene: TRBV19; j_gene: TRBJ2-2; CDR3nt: TGTGCCAGTAGTCTTCCGGGGTTCAACACCGGGGAGCTGTTTTTT; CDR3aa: CASSLPGFNTGELFF
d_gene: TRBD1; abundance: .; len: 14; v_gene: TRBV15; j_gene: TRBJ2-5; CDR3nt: TGTGCCACCAGAGGAGGACAGGTGAAAGAGACCCAGTACTTC; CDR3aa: CATRGGQVKETQYF
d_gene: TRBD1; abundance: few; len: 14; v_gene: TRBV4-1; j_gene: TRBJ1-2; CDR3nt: TGCGCCAGCAGCCCAATGGACAGGGATGATGGCTACACCTTC; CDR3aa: CASSPMDRDDGYTF
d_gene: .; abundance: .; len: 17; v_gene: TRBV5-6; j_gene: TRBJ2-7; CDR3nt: TGTGCCAGCAGCCGGCGAGGGGGCAGCGGGCCCCGTCGAGAGCAGTACTTC; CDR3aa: CASSRRGGSGPRREQYF
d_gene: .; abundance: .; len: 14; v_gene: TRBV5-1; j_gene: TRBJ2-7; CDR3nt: TGCGCCAGCAGCTTTGACTCTAAGGCCTACGAGCAGTACTTC; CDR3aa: CASSFDSKAYEQYF
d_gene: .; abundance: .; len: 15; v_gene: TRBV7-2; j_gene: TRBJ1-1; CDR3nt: TGTGCCAGCAGCTGGGAGACAGGAGAGAACACTGAAGCTTTCTTT; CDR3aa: CASSWETGENTEAFF
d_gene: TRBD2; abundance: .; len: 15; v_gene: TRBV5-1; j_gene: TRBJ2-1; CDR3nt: TGCGCCAGCAGCAGCGAAGAGCGGGGCTACAATGAGCAGTTCTTC; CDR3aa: CASSSEERGYNEQFF
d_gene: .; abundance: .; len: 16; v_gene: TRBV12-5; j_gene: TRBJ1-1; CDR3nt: TGTGCTAGTGGTTTGGTACAAGGAGGTCTGGGTCGTGAAGCTTTCTTT; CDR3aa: CASGLVQGGLGREAFF
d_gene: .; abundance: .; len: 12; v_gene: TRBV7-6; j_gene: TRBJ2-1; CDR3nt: TGTGCCAGCAGCGGCTTAGCTCATGAGCAGTTCTTC; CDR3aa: CASSGLAHEQFF
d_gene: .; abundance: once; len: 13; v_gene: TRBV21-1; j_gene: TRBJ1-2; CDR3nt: TGTGCCAGCAGCATAACCAGGGGAAAAGGCTACACCTTC; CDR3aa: CASSITRGKGYTF
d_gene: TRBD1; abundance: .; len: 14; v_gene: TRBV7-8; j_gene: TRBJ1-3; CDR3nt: TGTGCCAGCAGGACAGGGGGCTCTGGAAACACCATATATTTT; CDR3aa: CASRTGGSGNTIYF
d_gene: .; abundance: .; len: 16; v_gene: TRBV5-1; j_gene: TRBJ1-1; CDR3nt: TGCGCCAGCAGCTTGGCTTCTGGACTGGGGGGGACTGAAGCTTTCTTT; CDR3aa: CASSLASGLGGTEAFF
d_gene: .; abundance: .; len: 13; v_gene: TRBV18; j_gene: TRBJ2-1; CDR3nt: TGTGCCAGCTCCCTGGGGCTGGGGTATGAGCAGTTCTTC; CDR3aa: CASSLGLGYEQFF
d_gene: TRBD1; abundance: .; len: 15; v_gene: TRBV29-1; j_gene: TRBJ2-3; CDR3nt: TGCAGCGTTGAACCCGGGACAGAGAGCACAGATACGCAGTATTTT; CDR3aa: CSVEPGTESTDTQYF
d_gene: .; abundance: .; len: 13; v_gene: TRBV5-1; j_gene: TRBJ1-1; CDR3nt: TGCGCCAGCAGCTTGAATGTGCGCACTGAAGCTTTCTTT; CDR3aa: CASSLNVRTEAFF
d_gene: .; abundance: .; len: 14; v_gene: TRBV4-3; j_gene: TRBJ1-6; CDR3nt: TGCGCCAGCAGCCAAGAATTCCGTAATTCACCCCTCCACTTT; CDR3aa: CASSQEFRNSPLHF
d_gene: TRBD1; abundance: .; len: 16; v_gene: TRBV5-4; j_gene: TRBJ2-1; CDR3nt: TGTGCCAGCAGCCTGGGACAGCATAAAGCCTACAATGAGCAGTTCTTC; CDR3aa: CASSLGQHKAYNEQFF
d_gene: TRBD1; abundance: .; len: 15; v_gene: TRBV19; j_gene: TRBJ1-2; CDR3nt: TGTGCCAGTAGTATAGCACAGGGGACTAACTATGGCTACACCTTC; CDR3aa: CASSIAQGTNYGYTF
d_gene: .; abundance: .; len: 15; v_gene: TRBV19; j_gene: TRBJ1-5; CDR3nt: TGTGCCAGTAGTATTGGGGCAGGCGGTAATCAGCCCCAGCATTTT; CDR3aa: CASSIGAGGNQPQHF
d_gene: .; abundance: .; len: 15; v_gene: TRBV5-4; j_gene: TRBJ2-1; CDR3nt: TGTGCCAGCCTTATCGGGGGAAGCTCCTACAATGAGCAGTTCTTC; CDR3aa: CASLIGGSSYNEQFF
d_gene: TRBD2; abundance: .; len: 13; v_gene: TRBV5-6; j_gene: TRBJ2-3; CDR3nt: TGTGCCAGCAGCTTGAGGGGAGGGGATACGCAGTATTTT; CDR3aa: CASSLRGGDTQYF
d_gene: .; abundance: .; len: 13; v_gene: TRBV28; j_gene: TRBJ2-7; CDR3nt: TGTGCCAGCAGTCCCCAGGTCGCGGGAGAGCAGTACTTC; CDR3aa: CASSPQVAGEQYF
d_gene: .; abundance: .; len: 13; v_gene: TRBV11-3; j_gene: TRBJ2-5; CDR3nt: TGTGCCAGCAGCTTTAGCGACGGAGCGACCCAGTACTTC; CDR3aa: CASSFSDGATQYF
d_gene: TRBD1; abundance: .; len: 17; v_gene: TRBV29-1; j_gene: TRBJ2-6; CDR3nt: TGCAGCGCCCTGGGACAGCATTTTACTTCTGGGGCCAACGTCCTGACTTTC; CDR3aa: CSALGQHFTSGANVLTF
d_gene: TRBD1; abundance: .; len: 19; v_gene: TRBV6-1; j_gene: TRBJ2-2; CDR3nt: TGTGCCAGCAGTGAAGATGGAAGTGCCGACAGGGCGAACACCGGGGAGCTGTTTTTT; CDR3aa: CASSEDGSADRANTGELFF
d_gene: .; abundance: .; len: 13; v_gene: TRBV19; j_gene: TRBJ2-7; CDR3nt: TGTGCCAGTAGTGACAGTCTCTCCTACGAGCAGTACTTC; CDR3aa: CASSDSLSYEQYF
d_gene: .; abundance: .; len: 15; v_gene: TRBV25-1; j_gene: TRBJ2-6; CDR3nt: TGTGCCAGCAGTGCCACACCGTCTGGGGCCAACGTCCTGACTTTC; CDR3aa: CASSATPSGANVLTF
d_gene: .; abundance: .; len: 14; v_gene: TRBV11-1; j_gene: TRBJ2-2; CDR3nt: TGTGCCAGCAGCTTAGGTCTTAACACCGGGGAGCTGTTTTTT; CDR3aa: CASSLGLNTGELFF